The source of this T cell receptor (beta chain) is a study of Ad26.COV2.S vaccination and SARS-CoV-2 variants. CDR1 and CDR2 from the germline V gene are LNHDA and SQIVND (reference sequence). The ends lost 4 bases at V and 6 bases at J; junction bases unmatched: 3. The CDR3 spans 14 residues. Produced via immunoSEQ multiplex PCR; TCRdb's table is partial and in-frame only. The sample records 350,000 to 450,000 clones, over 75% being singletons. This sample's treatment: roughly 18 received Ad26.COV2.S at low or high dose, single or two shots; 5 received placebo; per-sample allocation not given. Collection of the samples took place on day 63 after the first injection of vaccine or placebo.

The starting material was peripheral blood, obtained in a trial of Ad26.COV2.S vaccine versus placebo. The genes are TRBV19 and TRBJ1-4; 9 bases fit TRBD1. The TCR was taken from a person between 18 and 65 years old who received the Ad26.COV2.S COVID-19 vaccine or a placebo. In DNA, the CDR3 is TGTGCCAGTAGTACTGACAGGGGGGATGAAAAACTGTTTTTT. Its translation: CASSTDRGDEKLFF.